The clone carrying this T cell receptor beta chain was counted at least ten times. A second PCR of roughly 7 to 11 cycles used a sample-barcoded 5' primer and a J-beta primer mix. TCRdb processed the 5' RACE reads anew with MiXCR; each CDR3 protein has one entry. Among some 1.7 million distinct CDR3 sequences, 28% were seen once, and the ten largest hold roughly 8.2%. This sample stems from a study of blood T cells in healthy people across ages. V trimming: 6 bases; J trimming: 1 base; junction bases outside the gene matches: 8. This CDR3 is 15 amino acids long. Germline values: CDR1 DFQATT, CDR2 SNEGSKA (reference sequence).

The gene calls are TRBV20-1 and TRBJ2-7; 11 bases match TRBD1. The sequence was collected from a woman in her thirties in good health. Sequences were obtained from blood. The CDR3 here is CSALSGTGGSYEQYF. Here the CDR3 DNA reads TGCAGTGCCCTCTCGGGGACAGGGGGGTCCTACGAGCAGTACTTC.